These T cell receptor beta chains were read from a single sample in a study of CD8+ T cells in alopecia areata. Method: immunoSEQ multiplex PCR; TCRdb's copy keeps in-frame clones and lacks some. This table holds 150,000 or so clones, about nine tenths found once. The material sequenced was CD8+ T cells sorted from blood, taken at week 0. The receptors were sampled from a human donor with alopecia areata. CDR3s include the opening cysteine and the closing phenylalanine or tryptophan. D genes are given only for firm matches. Clone size is not always given. Where it is, it says once, few, many or a class for expanded clones.

clone_size	v_call	cdr3_length	d_call	j_call	cdr3_nt	cdr3_aa
-	TRBV29-1	15	-	TRBJ2-7	TGCAGCGTTGTCCTTGATCAGGGAGGTCCCTACGAGCAGTACTTC	CSVVLDQGGPYEQYF
once	TRBV9	15	-	TRBJ2-7	TGTGCCAGCAGCGTAGGTCAGGCCAACTCCTACGAGCAGTACTTC	CASSVGQANSYEQYF
-	TRBV18	16	-	TRBJ1-1	TGTGCCAGCTCACCACCCGGTGCGGCCTTTTACACTGAAGCTTTCTTT	CASSPPGAAFYTEAFF
-	TRBV7-2	16	TRBD1	TRBJ2-6	TGTGCCAGCAGCTTAATTCCGGGACAGGGGGACAACGTCCTGACTTTC	CASSLIPGQGDNVLTF
-	TRBV19	17	-	TRBJ2-3	TGTGCCAGTAGTGACCCCAGCGGCGGGGCAACCACAGATACGCAGTATTTT	CASSDPSGGATTDTQYF
-	TRBV27	14	-	TRBJ1-1	TGTGCCAGCAGCCCCACGGGGTCGTTCACTGAAGCTTTCTTT	CASSPTGSFTEAFF
-	TRBV29-1	13	TRBD1	TRBJ2-7	TGCAGCGCCTTGACAGGGGACTCCTACGAGCAGTACTTC	CSALTGDSYEQYF
-	TRBV7-9	13	TRBD1	TRBJ2-7	TGTGCCAGCTCCGGGACAGGGCTTTACGAGCAGTACTTC	CASSGTGLYEQYF
-	TRBV6-6	13	-	TRBJ2-5	TGTGCCAGCCAGCCCGGGGACCAAGAGACCCAGTACTTC	CASQPGDQETQYF
-	TRBV2	14	-	TRBJ1-1	TGTGCCAGCAGTGATTGGGGTACGGCCACTGAAGCTTTCTTT	CASSDWGTATEAFF
once	TRBV25-1	12	TRBD2	TRBJ2-5	TGTGCCAGCTGGGGGGGGACGGAGACCCAGTACTTC	CASWGGTETQYF
-	TRBV30	16	TRBD2	TRBJ2-3	TGTGCCTGGAGTACCGGAGCGGGGATCAGCACAGATACACAGTATTTT	CAWSTGAGISTDTQYF
-	TRBV19	15	-	TRBJ1-5	TGTGCCAGTACACAAGACGGTTATAGCAATCAGCCCCAGCATTTT	CASTQDGYSNQPQHF
-	TRBV5-1	15	-	TRBJ2-5	TGCGCCAGCAGCATTGGGCCCCCGGGGCAAGAGACCCAGTACTTC	CASSIGPPGQETQYF
once	TRBV6-4	13	TRBD1	TRBJ2-5	TGTGCCAGCAGTGACCGACAGGGAGAGACCCAGTACTTC	CASSDRQGETQYF
-	TRBV7-9	15	TRBD2	TRBJ2-7	TGTGCCAGCAGCTCCGGGACTAGCGGGCTATACGAGCAGTACTTC	CASSSGTSGLYEQYF
-	TRBV7-2	15	-	TRBJ2-2	TGTGCCAGCAGCTTAGGGGCCCCGAACACCGGGGAGCTGTTTTTT	CASSLGAPNTGELFF
-	TRBV29-1	14	-	TRBJ2-7	TGCAGCGTTGAACATCAGGGAAGTCCCTACGAGCAGTACTTC	CSVEHQGSPYEQYF
-	TRBV30	15	-	TRBJ1-3	TGTGCCTGGAGTGCCCCAGGGTCATACGGAAACACCATATATTTT	CAWSAPGSYGNTIYF
once	TRBV5-4	16	-	TRBJ1-2	TGTGCCAGCAGCTCCAACTACCAAGGGTGGAATAATGGCTACACCTTC	CASSSNYQGWNNGYTF
-	TRBV4-2	16	-	TRBJ2-7	TGTGCCAGCAGCCAAGATTTGGGGGAGGTCTGGTACGAGCAGTACTTC	CASSQDLGEVWYEQYF
-	TRBV5-5	11	-	TRBJ2-1	TGTGCCAGCCCCGGGCAGGGAGGGCAGTTCTTC	CASPGQGGQFF
-	TRBV2	12	TRBD1	TRBJ1-4	TGTGCCAGCAGTGATACAGGGGTATTGCTGTTTTTT	CASSDTGVLLFF
-	TRBV5-8	15	TRBD1	TRBJ1-1	TGTGCCAGCACCGATTGGGGGACAGGGGGCACTGAAGCTTTCTTT	CASTDWGTGGTEAFF
-	TRBV7-3	16	TRBD1	TRBJ2-1	TGTGCCAGCAGCCCGGGTGCAGGGGGTGGTCGGGATGAGCAGTTCTTC	CASSPGAGGGRDEQFF
-	TRBV9	14	-	TRBJ2-7	TGTGCCAGCAGCGTAGGCACAGGGACCTACGAGCAGTACTTC	CASSVGTGTYEQYF
-	TRBV6-1	17	TRBD1	TRBJ1-5	TGTGCCAGCAGTGAAACGACAGGGGCTTTGAGCAATCAGCCCCAGCATTTT	CASSETTGALSNQPQHF
few	TRBV7-9	15	TRBD2	TRBJ2-5	TGTGCCAGCAGCTTCGGACTAGCGGGAATGGAGACCCAGTACTTC	CASSFGLAGMETQYF
once	TRBV11-2	16	-	TRBJ2-3	TGTGCCAGCAGGTTAAAACCGGGGCAGGGAACAGATACGCAGTATTTT	CASRLKPGQGTDTQYF
-	TRBV11-2	14	-	TRBJ2-7	TGTGCCAGCAGCATATACGGCCCCCGAGACGAGCAGTACTTC	CASSIYGPRDEQYF
-	TRBV11-2	14	-	TRBJ2-7	TGTGCCAGCAGCTTAGTTTCTTACGTCTACGAGCAGTACTTC	CASSLVSYVYEQYF
-	TRBV5-1	14	TRBD1	TRBJ1-6	TGCGCCAGCCAGAGACAGGGGTATGATTCACCCCTCCACTTT	CASQRQGYDSPLHF
-	TRBV4-1	14	-	TRBJ2-7	TGCGCCAGCAGCCAAGAGCCGGCTCGATACGAGCAGTACTTC	CASSQEPARYEQYF
-	TRBV27	16	-	TRBJ2-2	TGTGCCAGCAGTTTTGGTGTGTTGAAGAACACCGGGGAGCTGTTTTTT	CASSFGVLKNTGELFF
-	TRBV7-7	15	TRBD1	TRBJ2-2	TGTGCCAGCAGCCCTTGGACAGGGGGCGAAGATGTGCTGTTTTTT	CASSPWTGGEDVLFF
-	TRBV7-8	14	TRBD2	TRBJ2-7	TGTGCCAGCAGCTCCCTAGCGGGACCCTACGAGCAGTACTTC	CASSSLAGPYEQYF
-	TRBV27	13	-	TRBJ2-3	TGTGCCAGTAGAGGGTTGGTGTCAGATACGCAGTATTTT	CASRGLVSDTQYF
-	TRBV7-4	14	-	TRBJ1-1	TGTGCCAGCACCCCCGGACGGGAGGGCACTGAAGCTTTCTTT	CASTPGREGTEAFF
once	TRBV6-5	14	-	TRBJ1-4	TGTGCCAGCAGTCGCGGGGGACATACTGAAAAACTGTTTTTT	CASSRGGHTEKLFF
few	TRBV5-1	21	-	TRBJ2-4	TGCGCCAGCAGCTTGACCCCGGTAGGGGCAGCCAGTGATGTGGCCAAAAACATTCAGTACTTC	CASSLTPVGAASDVAKNIQYF